This section outlines one T cell receptor beta chain sequence together with its context. Its antigen is currently unknown. The entry originates in a study of blood T cells in healthy people across ages. General study results and limits: The study found more naive CD4+ cells and higher diversity in long-lived than aged donors. For the donors, CMV status was unknown and possibly confounded expanded clonotype changes.

The CDR3 is made up of 15 amino acids. V gave up 4 bases and J gave up 1 base; unmatched junction bases: 6. Per germline, CDR1 SGHTA and CDR2 FQGTGA. The authors extracted at least 6 micrograms of total RNA per sample. Next came a second PCR, run for about 7 to 12 cycles, which used a sample-barcoded 5' primer along with a J-beta primer mix. Every sample produced at least 2.5 million CDR3-containing paired-end reads. A single record per CDR3 protein comes from TCRdb applying MiXCR to the 5' RACE reads. Of about 1.1 million distinct CDR3 sequences listed, more than 30% are singletons. The specimen was blood. The clonotype comes from a man younger than 35 in good health. V gene TRBV7-3 combines with J gene TRBJ1-2; TRBD1 agrees at 7 bases. The chain's CDR3 is CASSSLPGGNYGYTF. The CDR3 DNA sequence: TGTGCCAGCAGCTCCCTCCCAGGGGGTAACTATGGCTACACCTTC.